The text below deals with one T cell receptor beta chain. Its specificity is not known. This same CDR3 is encoded by further DNA sequences in the sample. The data were taken from a study of shared clonotypes between healthy human individuals. Overall study findings and caveats: A handful of donors showed sharing of about 4.8% of naive CD4 clonotypes. The study found lower generation probabilities in non-shared clonotypes than in those shared by all four donors.

Assay used: immunoSEQ multiplex PCR; TCRdb lists only in-frame clones, some missing. In the table there are roughly 2.4 million clones, almost 96% of which are singletons. A CD45RA-negative memory subset and a CD45RA+ naive subset were separated from the CD4+ cells. This CDR3 has 15 amino acids. The J segment lost 0 bases and the V segment lost 5 bases, leaving 6 bases of the junction unmatched. Per germline, CDR1 SGHTA and CDR2 FQGNSA. Sequences were obtained from naive CD4+ T cells sorted from blood. The subset was: CD45RA+ positively selected. The gene calls are TRBV7-2 and TRBJ1-2; 7 positions agree with TRBD1. The sequence was obtained from a man between 18 and 35 years old in good health. CDR3 DNA: TGTGCCAGCAGCCTCCAAACAGGGGCTAACTATGGCTACACCTTC. This sequence encodes CASSLQTGANYGYTF.